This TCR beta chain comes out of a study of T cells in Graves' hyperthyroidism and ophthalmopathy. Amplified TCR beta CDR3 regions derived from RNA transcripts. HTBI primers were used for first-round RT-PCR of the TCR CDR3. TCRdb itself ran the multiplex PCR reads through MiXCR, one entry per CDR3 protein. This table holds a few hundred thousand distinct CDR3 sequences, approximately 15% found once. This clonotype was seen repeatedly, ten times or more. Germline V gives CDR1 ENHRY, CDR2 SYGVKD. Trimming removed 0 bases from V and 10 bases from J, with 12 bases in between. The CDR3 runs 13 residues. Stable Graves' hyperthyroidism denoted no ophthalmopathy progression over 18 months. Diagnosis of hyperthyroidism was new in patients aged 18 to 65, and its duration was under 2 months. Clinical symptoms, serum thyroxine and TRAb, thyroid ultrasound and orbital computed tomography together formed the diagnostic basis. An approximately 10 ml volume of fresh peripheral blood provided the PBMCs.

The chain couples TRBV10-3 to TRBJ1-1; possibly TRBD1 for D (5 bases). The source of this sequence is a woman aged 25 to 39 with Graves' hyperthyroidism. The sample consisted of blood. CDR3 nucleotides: TGTGCCATCAGTGAGTCGACTCAAGGGGCAGCTTTCTTT. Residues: CAISESTQGAAFF.